This TCR beta chain was obtained from a study of beta chain features in type 1 diabetes. Study information: Cell yields, gender and age were comparable in patients and healthy donors. General observations from the study: Type 1 diabetes patients had VDJ junctions that carried fewer insertions and more deletions. Reads derived from cDNA could over-represent cells showing high TCR expression. Moderate but significant shortening of TCRB CDR3s was recorded in all four CD4+ subsets from Type 1 diabetes patients.

Sorting that relied on CD45RO/CCR7/CD25/CD127/CD95/CD27 yielded CD4+ naive, central memory, regulatory and stem cell-like memory cells. A remark on this clone: The antigen is not known.

Trimming took 2 bases from V and 5 from J, leaving 10 bases between them. This CDR3 comprises 13 residues. Germline lookup yields CDR1 KGHSH and CDR2 LQKENI. cDNA synthesis used the whole RNA isolate, giving expressed TCRB sequences. Sequenced by immunoSEQ multiplex PCR; TCRdb stores in-frame clones only, minus some. This table holds some 170,000 clones, 50% to 70% found once. The source of this sequence is a young man with type 1 diabetes. Source material: naive CD4+ T cells from blood. The genes are TRBV18 and TRBJ2-7; D is possibly TRBD1 (6 bases). The CDR3 DNA is TGTGCCAGCTCACCAGTCAGGGGCCACGAGCAGTACTTC. It translates to CASSPVRGHEQYF.